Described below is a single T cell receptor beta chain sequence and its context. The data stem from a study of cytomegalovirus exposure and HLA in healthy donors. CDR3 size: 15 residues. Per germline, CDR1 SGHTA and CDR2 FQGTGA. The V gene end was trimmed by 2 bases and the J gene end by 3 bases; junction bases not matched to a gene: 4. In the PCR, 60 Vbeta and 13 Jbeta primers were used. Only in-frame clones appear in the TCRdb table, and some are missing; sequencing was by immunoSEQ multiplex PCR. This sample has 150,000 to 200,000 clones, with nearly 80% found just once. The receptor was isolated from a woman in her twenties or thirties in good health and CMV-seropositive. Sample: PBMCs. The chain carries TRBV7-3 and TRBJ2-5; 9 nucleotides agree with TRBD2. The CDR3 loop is CASSLAGGPKETQYF. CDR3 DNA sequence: TGTGCCAGCAGCTTAGCGGGGGGGCCGAAAGAGACCCAGTACTTC.